The 3 T cell receptor beta chains below all came from one sample that was sequenced in a study of T cell responses to AZD1222 COVID-19 vaccine. TCRdb keeps only in-frame clones here, not all; method: immunoSEQ multiplex PCR. Here the sample spans under 200,000 clones, about 90% being singletons. Sequenced material: peripheral blood, taken on day 0 of MenACWY control vaccination. These receptors originate from an adult in good health.

The chain employs TRBV20-1 and TRBJ2-5; TRBD2 agrees at 7 bases. The CDR3 is made up of 12 amino acids. The germline CDR1 and CDR2 sequences are DFQATT and SNEGSKA (reference sequence). V lost 6 bases to trimming and J lost 7 bases; unmatched junction nucleotides: 8. The CDR3: CSASGGDWTQYF. The CDR3 DNA reads TGCAGTGCCAGTGGGGGGGATTGGACCCAGTACTTC.

The rearrangement links TRBV3-1 (or the pseudogene TRBV3-2) to TRBJ1-1; D gene uncertain. Germline V gene sequence: CDR1 LGHDT, CDR2 YNNKEL (reference sequence). The V end was cut by 0 bases, the J end by 11 bases, with 10 bases between. The CDR3 has 12 residues. The CDR3, as DNA: TGTGCCAGCAGCCAAGATATGAGGGAGGCTTTCTTT. It codes for CASSQDMREAFF.

The rearrangement uses TRBV23-1 and TRBJ1-4; 8 positions match TRBD1. TRBV23-1 is annotated as an ORF whose role is uncertain. The CDR3 is made up of 16 amino acids. Trimming at V came to 0 bases and at J to 10 bases, leaving 10 bases not matched to a gene. DNA of the CDR3: TGCGCCAGCAGTCAATCCCAGGACAGGGACGGGGGAAAACTGTTTTTT. Translating gives CASSQSQDRDGGKLFF.